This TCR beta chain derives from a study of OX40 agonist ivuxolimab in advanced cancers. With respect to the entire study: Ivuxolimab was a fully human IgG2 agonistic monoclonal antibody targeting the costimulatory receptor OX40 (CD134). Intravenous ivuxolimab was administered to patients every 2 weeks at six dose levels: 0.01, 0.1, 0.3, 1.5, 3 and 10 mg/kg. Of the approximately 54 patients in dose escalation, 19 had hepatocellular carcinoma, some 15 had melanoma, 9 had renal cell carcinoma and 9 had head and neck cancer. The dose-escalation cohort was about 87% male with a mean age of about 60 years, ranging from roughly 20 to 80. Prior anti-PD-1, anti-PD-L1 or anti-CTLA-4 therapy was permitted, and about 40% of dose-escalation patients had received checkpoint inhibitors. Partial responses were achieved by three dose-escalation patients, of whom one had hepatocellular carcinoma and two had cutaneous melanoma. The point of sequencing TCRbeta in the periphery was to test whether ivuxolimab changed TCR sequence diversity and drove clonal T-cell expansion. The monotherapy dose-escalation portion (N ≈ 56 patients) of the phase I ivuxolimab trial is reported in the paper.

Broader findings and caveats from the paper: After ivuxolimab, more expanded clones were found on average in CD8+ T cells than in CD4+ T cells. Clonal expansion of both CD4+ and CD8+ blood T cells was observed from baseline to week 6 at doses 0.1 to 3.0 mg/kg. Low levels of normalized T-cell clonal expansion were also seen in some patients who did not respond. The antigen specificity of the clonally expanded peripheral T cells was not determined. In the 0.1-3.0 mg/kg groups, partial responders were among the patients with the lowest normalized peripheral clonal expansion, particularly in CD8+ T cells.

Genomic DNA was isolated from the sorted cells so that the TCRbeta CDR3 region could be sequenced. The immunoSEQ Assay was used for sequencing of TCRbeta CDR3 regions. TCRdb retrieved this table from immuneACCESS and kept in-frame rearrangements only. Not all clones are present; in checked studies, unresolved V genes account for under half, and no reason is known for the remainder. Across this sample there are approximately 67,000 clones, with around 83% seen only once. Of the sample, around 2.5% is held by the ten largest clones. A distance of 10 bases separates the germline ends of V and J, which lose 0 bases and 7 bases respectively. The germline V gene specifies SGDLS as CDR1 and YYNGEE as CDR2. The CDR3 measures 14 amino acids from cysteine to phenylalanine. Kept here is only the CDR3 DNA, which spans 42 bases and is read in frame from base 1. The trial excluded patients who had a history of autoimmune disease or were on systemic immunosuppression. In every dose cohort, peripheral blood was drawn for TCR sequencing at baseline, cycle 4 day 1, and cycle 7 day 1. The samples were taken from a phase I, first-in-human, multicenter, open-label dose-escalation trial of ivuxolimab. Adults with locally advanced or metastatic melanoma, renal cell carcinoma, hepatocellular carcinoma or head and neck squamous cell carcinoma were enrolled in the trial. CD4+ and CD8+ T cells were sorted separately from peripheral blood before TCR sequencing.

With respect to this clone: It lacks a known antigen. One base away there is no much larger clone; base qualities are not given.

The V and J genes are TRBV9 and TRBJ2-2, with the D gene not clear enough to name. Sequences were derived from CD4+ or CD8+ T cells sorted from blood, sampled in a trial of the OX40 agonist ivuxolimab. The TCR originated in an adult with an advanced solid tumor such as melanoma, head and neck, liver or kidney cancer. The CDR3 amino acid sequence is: CASSVVGGNGELFF. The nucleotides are TGTGCCAGCAGCGTAGTCGGCGGCAACGGGGAGCTGTTTTTT. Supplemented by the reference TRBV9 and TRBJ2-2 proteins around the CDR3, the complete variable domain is DSGVTQTPKHLITATGQRVTLRCSPRSGDLSVYWYQQSLDQGLQFLIQYYNGEERAKGNILERFSAQQFPDLHSELNLSSLELGDSALYFCASSVVGGNGELFFGEGSRLTVL.